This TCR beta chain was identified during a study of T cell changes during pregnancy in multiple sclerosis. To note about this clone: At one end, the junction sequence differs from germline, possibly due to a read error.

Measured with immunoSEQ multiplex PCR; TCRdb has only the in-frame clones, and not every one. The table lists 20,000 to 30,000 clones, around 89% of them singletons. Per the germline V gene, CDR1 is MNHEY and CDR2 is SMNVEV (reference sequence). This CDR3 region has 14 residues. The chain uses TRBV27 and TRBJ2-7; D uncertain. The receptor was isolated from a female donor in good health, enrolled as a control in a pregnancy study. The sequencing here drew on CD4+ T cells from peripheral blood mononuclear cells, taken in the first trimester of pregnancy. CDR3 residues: CAGSPRPRVDEQYF. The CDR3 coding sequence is TGTGCCGGCAGTCCGCGGCCCAGAGTGGACGAGCAGTACTTC.